The rows below give T cell receptor beta chains drawn from one sample of a study of T cell changes during pregnancy in multiple sclerosis. Clones were read by immunoSEQ multiplex PCR, and TCRdb kept only the in-frame ones, dropping some. The repertoire holds 90,000 or so clones, with around 90% as singletons. The sequencing here drew on peripheral blood, taken before pregnancy. The receptors were sampled from a female donor with multiple sclerosis, enrolled in a pregnancy study. CDR3s include the opening cysteine and the closing phenylalanine or tryptophan. A D gene is named only where the DNA matches it firmly. Clone size is stated in some rows and not others, as once, few, many or a class when expanded.

D gene: .; V gene: TRBV28; clone size: .; CDR3 length: 18; J gene: TRBJ2-7; CDR3 protein: CASSHHIWTDRQSYEQYF; CDR3 DNA: TGTGCCAGCAGTCACCATATTTGGACAGATCGGCAATCCTACGAGCAGTACTTC
D gene: TRBD1; V gene: TRBV27; clone size: .; CDR3 length: 13; J gene: TRBJ1-1; CDR3 protein: CASSFIGGAWAFF; CDR3 DNA: TGTGCCAGCAGTTTTATAGGGGGCGCTTGGGCTTTCTTT
D gene: TRBD2; V gene: TRBV10-3; clone size: .; CDR3 length: 16; J gene: TRBJ2-1; CDR3 protein: CAISEGLATTGNEQFF; CDR3 DNA: TGTGCCATCAGTGAAGGACTAGCGACGACAGGCAATGAGCAGTTCTTC
D gene: TRBD1; V gene: TRBV5-1; clone size: .; CDR3 length: 17; J gene: TRBJ2-2; CDR3 protein: CASSLDRGDGRTGELFF; CDR3 DNA: TGCGCCAGCAGCTTGGACAGGGGGGACGGGCGCACCGGGGAGCTGTTTTTT
D gene: .; V gene: TRBV27; clone size: .; CDR3 length: 14; J gene: TRBJ1-1; CDR3 protein: CASSLYRSNTEAFF; CDR3 DNA: TGTGCCAGCAGTTTATATCGGTCGAACACTGAAGCTTTCTTT
D gene: TRBD2; V gene: TRBV7-2; clone size: .; CDR3 length: 15; J gene: TRBJ2-1; CDR3 protein: CASSFASGRALEQFF; CDR3 DNA: TGTGCCAGCAGCTTCGCTAGCGGGAGGGCCCTAGAGCAGTTCTTC
D gene: TRBD1; V gene: TRBV25-1; clone size: .; CDR3 length: 16; J gene: TRBJ1-5; CDR3 protein: CANTDRDRAFNQPQHF; CDR3 DNA: TGTGCCAACACGGACCGGGACAGGGCTTTCAATCAGCCCCAGCATTTT
D gene: TRBD1; V gene: TRBV7-6; clone size: .; CDR3 length: 15; J gene: TRBJ1-1; CDR3 protein: CASSLAPTGGTEAFF; CDR3 DNA: TGTGCCAGCAGCTTAGCCCCGACAGGGGGCACTGAAGCTTTCTTT
D gene: .; V gene: TRBV5-4; clone size: .; CDR3 length: 16; J gene: TRBJ1-1; CDR3 protein: CASSLAREVLHTEAFF; CDR3 DNA: TGTGCCAGCAGCCTCGCTAGGGAGGTACTACACACTGAAGCTTTCTTT
D gene: TRBD1; V gene: TRBV7-9; clone size: .; CDR3 length: 14; J gene: TRBJ2-1; CDR3 protein: CASSLGQEYGEQFF; CDR3 DNA: TGTGCCAGCAGCCTGGGACAGGAGTACGGTGAGCAGTTCTTC
D gene: .; V gene: TRBV10-3; clone size: .; CDR3 length: 14; J gene: TRBJ1-2; CDR3 protein: CAISATGNFYGYTF; CDR3 DNA: TGTGCCATCAGTGCGACAGGTAACTTCTATGGCTACACCTTC
D gene: .; V gene: TRBV7-3; clone size: .; CDR3 length: 16; J gene: TRBJ1-1; CDR3 protein: CASSLYAGGLHTEAFF; CDR3 DNA: TGTGCCAGCAGCCTTTACGCCGGAGGACTGCACACTGAAGCTTTCTTT
D gene: .; V gene: TRBV2; clone size: few; CDR3 length: 13; J gene: TRBJ1-2; CDR3 protein: CASSQTGFGGYTF; CDR3 DNA: TGTGCCAGCAGCCAAACAGGGTTTGGTGGCTACACCTTC
D gene: TRBD2; V gene: TRBV19; clone size: few; CDR3 length: 14; J gene: TRBJ2-7; CDR3 protein: CASSRREGLYEQYF; CDR3 DNA: TGTGCCAGTAGTAGGCGGGAGGGCCTATACGAGCAGTACTTC
D gene: TRBD2; V gene: TRBV7-8; clone size: .; CDR3 length: 17; J gene: TRBJ2-1; CDR3 protein: CASSSGLAGGTYNEQFF; CDR3 DNA: TGTGCCAGCAGCTCGGGACTAGCGGGAGGAACCTACAATGAGCAGTTCTTC
D gene: .; V gene: TRBV5-4; clone size: .; CDR3 length: 15; J gene: TRBJ2-1; CDR3 protein: CASSLATFRGNEQFF; CDR3 DNA: TGTGCCAGCAGCTTGGCCACGTTTCGGGGGAATGAGCAGTTCTTC
D gene: .; V gene: TRBV29-1; clone size: .; CDR3 length: 16; J gene: TRBJ2-7; CDR3 protein: CSVRGFTGRGTYEQYF; CDR3 DNA: TGCAGCGTCCGGGGCTTTACAGGGCGAGGGACCTACGAGCAGTACTTC
D gene: .; V gene: TRBV7-2; clone size: .; CDR3 length: 14; J gene: TRBJ1-1; CDR3 protein: CASSIRVTNTEAFF; CDR3 DNA: TGTGCCAGCAGCATCCGGGTTACCAACACTGAAGCTTTCTTT